In its sample, the clone carrying this T cell receptor beta chain was seen many times. What it binds is not known. Trimming removed 5 bases from V and 5 bases from J; junction bases left unmatched: 3. CDR3 length equals 13 residues. This sample was included in a study of T cell repertoires in cytomegalovirus infection. Across the study: CMV infection together with matching HLA type was indicated by public TCR beta signatures. Study-level points and caveats: Summed frequency of shared TCR beta families picked out CMV carriers who also had the relevant HLA. CMV-specific TCR beta clonotypes restricted by HLA-C were the ones dominating the ex vivo response.

One entry per CDR3 protein results from TCRdb running MiXCR on the reads. The table includes 100,000 to 150,000 distinct CDR3 sequences, 8.8% detected once. This clonotype was obtained from a human donor in good health (CMV status not recorded). Some clones in this sample may be carry-over from other donors' samples. This chain connects TRBV12-3 or TRBV12-4 to TRBJ1-2; 9 bases line up with TRBD1. Sequences were obtained from PBMCs. CDR3 coding DNA: TGTGCCAGCAGTGGACAGGGGCCTTATGGCTACACCTTC. The encoded protein is CASSGQGPYGYTF.